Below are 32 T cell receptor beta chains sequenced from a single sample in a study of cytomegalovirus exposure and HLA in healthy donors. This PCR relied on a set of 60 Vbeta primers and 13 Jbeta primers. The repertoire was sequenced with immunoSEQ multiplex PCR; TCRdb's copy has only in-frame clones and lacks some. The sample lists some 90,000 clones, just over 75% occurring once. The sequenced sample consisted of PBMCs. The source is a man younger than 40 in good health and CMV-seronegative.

The CDR3, as DNA: TGTGCCAGCAGGCTGGGACTAGCGGGAGACTACGAGCAGTACGTC. It encodes CASRLGLAGDYEQYV. V gene TRBV2 combines with J gene TRBJ2-7; 14 bases are shared with TRBD2. The germline gives CDR1 SNHLY, CDR2 FYNNEI. V shed 6 bases, J shed 3 bases, and the junction held 4 bases outside the gene matches. This CDR3 comprises 15 residues.

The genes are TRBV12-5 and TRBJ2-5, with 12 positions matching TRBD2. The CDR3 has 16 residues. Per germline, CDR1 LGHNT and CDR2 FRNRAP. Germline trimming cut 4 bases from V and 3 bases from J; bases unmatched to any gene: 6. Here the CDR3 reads CASGWTSGVEEETQYF. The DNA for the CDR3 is TGTGCTAGTGGTTGGACTAGCGGGGTGGAAGAAGAGACCCAGTACTTC. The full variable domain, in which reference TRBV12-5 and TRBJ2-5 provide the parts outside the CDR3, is DARVTQTPRHKVTEMGQEVTMRCQPILGHNTVFWYRQTMMQGLELLAYFRNRAPLDDSGMPKDRFSAEMPDATLATLKIQPSEPRDSAVYFCASGWTSGVEEETQYFGPGTRLLVL.

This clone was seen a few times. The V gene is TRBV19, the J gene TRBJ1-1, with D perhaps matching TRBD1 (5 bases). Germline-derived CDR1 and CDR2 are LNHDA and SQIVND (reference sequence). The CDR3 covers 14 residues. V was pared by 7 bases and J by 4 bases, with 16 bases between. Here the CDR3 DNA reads TGTGCCAGTAAGGATGGGGGGTATGGCACTGAAGCTTTCTTT. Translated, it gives CASKDGGYGTEAFF. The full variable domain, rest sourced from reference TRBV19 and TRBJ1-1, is DGGITQSPKYLFRKEGQNVTLSCEQNLNHDAMYWYRQDPGQGLRLIYYSQIVNDFQKGDIAEGYSVSREKKESFPLTVTSAQKNPTAFYLCASKDGGYGTEAFFGQGTRLTVV.

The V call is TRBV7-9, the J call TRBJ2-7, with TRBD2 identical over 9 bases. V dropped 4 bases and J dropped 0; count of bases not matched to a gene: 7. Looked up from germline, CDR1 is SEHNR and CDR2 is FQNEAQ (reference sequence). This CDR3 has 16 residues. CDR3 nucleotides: TGTGCCAGCAGCTCCCGGGGTAGCGGGAGCTCCTACGAGCAGTACGTC. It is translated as CASSSRGSGSSYEQYV.

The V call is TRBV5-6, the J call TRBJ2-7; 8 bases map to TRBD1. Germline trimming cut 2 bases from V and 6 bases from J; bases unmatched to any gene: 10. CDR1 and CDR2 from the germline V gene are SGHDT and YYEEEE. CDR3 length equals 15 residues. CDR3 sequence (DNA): TGTGCCAGCAGCTTCTTAACAGGGGGAGGTAGCGAGCAGTACGTC. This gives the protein CASSFLTGGGSEQYV.

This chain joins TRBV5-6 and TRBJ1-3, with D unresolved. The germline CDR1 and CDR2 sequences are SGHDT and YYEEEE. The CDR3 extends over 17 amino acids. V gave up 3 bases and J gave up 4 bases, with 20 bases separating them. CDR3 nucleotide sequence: TGTGCCAGCAGCTCGAGGGATGACCTCCGCTCGGGAAACACCATATATTTT. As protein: CASSSRDDLRSGNTIYF.

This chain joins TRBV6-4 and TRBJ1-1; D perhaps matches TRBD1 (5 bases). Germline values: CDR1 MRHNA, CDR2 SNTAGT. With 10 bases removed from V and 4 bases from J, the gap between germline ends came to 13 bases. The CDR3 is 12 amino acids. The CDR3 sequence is CANWGVSTEAFF. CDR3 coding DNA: TGTGCCAATTGGGGGGTGAGCACTGAAGCTTTCTTT.

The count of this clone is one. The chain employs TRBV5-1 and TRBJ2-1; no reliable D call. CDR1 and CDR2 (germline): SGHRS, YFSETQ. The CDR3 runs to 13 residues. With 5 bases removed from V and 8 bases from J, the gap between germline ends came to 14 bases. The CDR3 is CASSYLGEYEQFF. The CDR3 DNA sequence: TGCGCCAGCAGTTATTTGGGCGAGTATGAGCAGTTCTTC.

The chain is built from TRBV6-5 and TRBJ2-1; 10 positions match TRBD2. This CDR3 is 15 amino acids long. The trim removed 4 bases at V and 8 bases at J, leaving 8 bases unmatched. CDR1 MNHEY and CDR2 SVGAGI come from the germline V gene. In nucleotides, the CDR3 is TGTGCCAGCAGTTCCAAGCGGGGGGGCCTGTATGAGCAGTTCTTC. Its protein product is CASSSKRGGLYEQFF.

The CDR3 DNA reads as TGTGCCAGCAGTGAAGTTCCAGACAGGGGGACTGAAGCTTTCTTT. Encoded protein: CASSEVPDRGTEAFF. V and J are TRBV2 and TRBJ1-1; 9 bases agree with TRBD1. There are 15 residues in the CDR3. CDR1 and CDR2 (germline): SNHLY, FYNNEI. Trimming took 1 base from V and 5 from J; bases not matched to a gene: 5.

CDR3 sequence (DNA): TGTGCCAGCAGCCAAGGGACACAGAACTACGAGCAGTACTTC. It codes for CASSQGTQNYEQYF. The rearrangement links TRBV14 to TRBJ2-7; D possibly corresponds to TRBD1 (5 bases). CDR3 size: 14 residues. V was trimmed by 1 base and J by 3 bases, leaving 10 bases between them. Germline V CDR1 and CDR2: SGHDN, FVKESK.

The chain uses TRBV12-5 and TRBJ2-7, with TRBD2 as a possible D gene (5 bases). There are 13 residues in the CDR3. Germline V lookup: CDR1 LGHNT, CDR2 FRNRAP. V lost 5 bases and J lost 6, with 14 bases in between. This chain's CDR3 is CASGPRELGEQYV. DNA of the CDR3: TGTGCTAGTGGTCCGAGGGAGTTGGGCGAGCAGTACGTC.

CDR3: CAISEGQGYTEAFF. The CDR3 nucleotides read TGTGCCATCAGTGAGGGACAGGGATACACTGAAGCTTTCTTT. J is TRBJ1-1 and V is TRBV10-3, with TRBD1 matching over 8 bases. CDR1 is ENHRY, CDR2 SYGVKD, per germline. V shed 2 bases and J 3 bases; nucleotides not matched to a gene: 2. The CDR3 runs 14 residues.

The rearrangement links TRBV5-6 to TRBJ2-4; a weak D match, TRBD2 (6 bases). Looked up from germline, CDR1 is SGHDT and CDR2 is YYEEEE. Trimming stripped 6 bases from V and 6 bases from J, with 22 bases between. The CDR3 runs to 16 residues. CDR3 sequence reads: CASTRRQQSGLNIQYF. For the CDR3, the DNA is TGTGCCAGCACCAGACGGCAGCAGAGCGGGCTAAACATTCAGTACTTC.

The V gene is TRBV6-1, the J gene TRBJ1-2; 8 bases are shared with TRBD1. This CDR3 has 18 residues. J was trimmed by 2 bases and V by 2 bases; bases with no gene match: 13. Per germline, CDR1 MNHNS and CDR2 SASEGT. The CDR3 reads CASSERGQGGRLNYGYTF. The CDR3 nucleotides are TGTGCCAGCAGTGAAAGAGGACAGGGTGGGAGACTCAACTATGGCTACACCTTC.

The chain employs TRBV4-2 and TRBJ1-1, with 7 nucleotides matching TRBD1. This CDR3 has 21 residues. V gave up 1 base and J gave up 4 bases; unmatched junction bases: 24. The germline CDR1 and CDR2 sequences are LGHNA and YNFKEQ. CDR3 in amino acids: CASSQVGHASRQGLVITEAFF. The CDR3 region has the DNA TGTGCCAGCAGCCAAGTGGGACACGCTTCAAGACAGGGACTAGTAATCACTGAAGCTTTCTTT.

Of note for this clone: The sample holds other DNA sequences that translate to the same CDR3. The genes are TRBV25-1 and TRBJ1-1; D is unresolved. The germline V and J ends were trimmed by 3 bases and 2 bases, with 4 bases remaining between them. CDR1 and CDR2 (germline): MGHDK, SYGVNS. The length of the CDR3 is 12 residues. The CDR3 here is CASSDINTEAFF. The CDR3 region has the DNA TGTGCCAGCAGTGACATCAACACTGAAGCTTTCTTT.

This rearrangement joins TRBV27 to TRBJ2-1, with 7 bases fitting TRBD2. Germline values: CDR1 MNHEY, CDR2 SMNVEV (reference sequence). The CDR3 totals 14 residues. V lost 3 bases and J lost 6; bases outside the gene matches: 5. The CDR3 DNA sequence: TGTGCCAGCAGTTTCTCAGGACTAGGCAATGAGCAGTTCTTC. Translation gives CASSFSGLGNEQFF.

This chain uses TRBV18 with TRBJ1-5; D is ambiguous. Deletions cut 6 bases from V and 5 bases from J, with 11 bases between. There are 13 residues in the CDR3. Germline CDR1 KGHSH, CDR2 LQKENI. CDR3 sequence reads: CASSLFPDQPQHF. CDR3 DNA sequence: TGTGCCAGCTCCCTGTTCCCCGATCAGCCCCAGCATTTT. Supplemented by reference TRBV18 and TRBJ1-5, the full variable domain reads NAGVMQNPRHLVRRRGQEARLRCSPMKGHSHVYWYRQLPEEGLKFMVYLQKENIIDESGMPKERFSAEFPKEGPSILRIQQVVRGDSAAYFCASSLFPDQPQHFGDGTRLSIL.

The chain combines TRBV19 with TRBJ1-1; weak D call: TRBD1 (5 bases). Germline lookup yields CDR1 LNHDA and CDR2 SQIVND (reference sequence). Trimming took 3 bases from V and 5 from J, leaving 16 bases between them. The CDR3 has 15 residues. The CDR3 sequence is CASSIGTSIGTEAFF. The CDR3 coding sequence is TGTGCCAGTAGTATTGGGACTTCGATAGGGACTGAAGCTTTCTTT.

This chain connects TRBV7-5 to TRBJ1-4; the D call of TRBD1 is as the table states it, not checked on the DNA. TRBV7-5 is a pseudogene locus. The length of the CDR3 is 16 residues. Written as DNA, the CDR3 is TGTGCCAGAAGCTTAGACATGGGCAGAGAGAATGAAAAACTGTTTTTT. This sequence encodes CARSLDMGRENEKLFF.

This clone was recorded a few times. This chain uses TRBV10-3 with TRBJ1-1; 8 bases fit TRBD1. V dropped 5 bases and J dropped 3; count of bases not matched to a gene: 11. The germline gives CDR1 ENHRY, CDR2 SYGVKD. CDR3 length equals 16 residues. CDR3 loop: CAISPTLTGGDTEAFF. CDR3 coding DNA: TGTGCCATCAGTCCAACTCTAACAGGGGGGGACACTGAAGCTTTCTTT.

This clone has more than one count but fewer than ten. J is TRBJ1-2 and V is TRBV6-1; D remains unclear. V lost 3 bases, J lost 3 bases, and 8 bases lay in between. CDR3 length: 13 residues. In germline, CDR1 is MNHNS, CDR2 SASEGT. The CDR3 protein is CASSELQYYGYTF. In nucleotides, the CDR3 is TGTGCCAGCAGTGAGTTACAGTACTATGGCTACACCTTC.

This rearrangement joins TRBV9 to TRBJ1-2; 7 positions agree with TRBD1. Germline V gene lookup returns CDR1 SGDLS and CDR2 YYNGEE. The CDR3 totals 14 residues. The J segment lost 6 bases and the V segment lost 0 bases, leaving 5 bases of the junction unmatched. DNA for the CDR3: TGTGCCAGCAGCGTAGGGGTAGGGGGCAATGGCTACACCTTC. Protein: CASSVGVGGNGYTF.

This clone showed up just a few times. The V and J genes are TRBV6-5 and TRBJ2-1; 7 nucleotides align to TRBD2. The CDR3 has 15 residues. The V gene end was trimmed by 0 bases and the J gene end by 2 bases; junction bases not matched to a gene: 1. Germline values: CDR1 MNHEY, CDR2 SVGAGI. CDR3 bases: TGTGCCAGCAGTTACTCGGGGGGGGCCTACAATGAGCAGTTCTTC. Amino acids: CASSYSGGAYNEQFF.

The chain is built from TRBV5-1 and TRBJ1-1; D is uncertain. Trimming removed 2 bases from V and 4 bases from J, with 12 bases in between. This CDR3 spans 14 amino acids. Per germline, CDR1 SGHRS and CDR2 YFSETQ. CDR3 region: CASSFHSPLTEAFF. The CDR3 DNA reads TGCGCCAGCAGCTTCCACTCACCCCTCACTGAAGCTTTCTTT.

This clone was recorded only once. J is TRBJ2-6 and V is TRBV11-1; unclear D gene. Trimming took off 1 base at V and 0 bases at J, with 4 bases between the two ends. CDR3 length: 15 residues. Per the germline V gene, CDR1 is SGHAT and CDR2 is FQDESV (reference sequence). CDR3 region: CASSLEYSGANVLTF. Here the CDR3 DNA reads TGTGCCAGCAGCTTAGAATACTCTGGGGCCAACGTCCTGACTTTC.

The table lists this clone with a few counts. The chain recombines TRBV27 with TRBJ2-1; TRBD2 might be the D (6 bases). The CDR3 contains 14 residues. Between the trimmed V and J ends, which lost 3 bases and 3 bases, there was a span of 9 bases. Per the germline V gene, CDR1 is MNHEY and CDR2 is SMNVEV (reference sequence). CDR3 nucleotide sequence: TGTGCCAGCAGTTTCTCGGGGGACTACAATGAGCAGTTCTTC. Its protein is CASSFSGDYNEQFF.

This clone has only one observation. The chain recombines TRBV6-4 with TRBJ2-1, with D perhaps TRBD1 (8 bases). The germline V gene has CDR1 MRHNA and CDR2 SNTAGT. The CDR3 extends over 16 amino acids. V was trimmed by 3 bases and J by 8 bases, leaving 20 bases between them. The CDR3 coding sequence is TGTGCCAGCAGTGAGATAACAGGGGGGGGAGTTGATGAGCAGTTCTTC. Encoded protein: CASSEITGGGVDEQFF.

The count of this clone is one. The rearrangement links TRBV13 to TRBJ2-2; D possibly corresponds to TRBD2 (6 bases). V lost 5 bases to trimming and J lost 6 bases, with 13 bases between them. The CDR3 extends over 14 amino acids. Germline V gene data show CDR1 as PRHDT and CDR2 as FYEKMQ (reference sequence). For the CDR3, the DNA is TGTGCCAGCAGCACCCGGGACTCACCCGGGGAGCTGTTTTTT. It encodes CASSTRDSPGELFF.

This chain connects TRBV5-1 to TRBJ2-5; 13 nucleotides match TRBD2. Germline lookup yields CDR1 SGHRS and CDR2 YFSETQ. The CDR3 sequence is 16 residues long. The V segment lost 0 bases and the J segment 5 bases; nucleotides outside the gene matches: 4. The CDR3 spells CASSLVGLAGRETQYF. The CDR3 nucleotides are TGCGCCAGCAGCTTGGTGGGACTAGCGGGAAGGGAGACCCAGTACTTC. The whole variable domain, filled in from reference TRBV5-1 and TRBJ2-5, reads KAGVTQTPRYLIKTRGQQVTLSCSPISGHRSVSWYQQTPGQGLQFLFEYFSETQRNKGNFPGRFSGRQFSNSRSEMNVSTLELGDSALYLCASSLVGLAGRETQYFGPGTRLLVL.

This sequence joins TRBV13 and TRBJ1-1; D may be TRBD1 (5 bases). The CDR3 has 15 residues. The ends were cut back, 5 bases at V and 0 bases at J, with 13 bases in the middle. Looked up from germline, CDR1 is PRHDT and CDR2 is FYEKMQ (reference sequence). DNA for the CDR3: TGTGCCAGCAGCCCGCCCCCCAGGGTGAACACTGAAGCTTTCTTT. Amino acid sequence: CASSPPPRVNTEAFF.